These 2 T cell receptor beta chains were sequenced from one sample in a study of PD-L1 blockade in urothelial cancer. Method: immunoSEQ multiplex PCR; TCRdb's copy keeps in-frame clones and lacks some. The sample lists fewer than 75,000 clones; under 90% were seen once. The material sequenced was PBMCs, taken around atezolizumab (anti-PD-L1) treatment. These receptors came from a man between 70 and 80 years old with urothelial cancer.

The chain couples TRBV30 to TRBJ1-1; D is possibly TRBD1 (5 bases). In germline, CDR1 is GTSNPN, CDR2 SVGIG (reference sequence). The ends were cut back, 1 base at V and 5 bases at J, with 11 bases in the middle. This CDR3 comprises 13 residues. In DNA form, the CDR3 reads TGTGCCTGGAGTGGGAGGGGTGATACTGAAGCTTTCTTT. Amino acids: CAWSGRGDTEAFF. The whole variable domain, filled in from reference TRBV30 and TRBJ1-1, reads SQTIHQWPATLVQPVGSPLSLECTVEGTSNPNLYWYRQAAGRGLQLLFYSVGIGQISSEVPQNLSASRPQDRQFILSSKKLLLSDSGFYLCAWSGRGDTEAFFGQGTRLTVV.

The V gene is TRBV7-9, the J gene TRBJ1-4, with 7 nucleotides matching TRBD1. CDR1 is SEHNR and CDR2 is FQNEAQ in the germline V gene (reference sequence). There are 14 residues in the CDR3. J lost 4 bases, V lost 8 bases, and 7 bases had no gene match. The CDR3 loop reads CASGETGSNEKLFF. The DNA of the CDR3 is TGTGCCAGCGGGGAGACAGGGAGTAATGAAAAACTGTTTTTT.